What follows describes a single T cell receptor (beta chain). In the original processing: Nucleated cell counts were estimated from reference gene primer amplification. TCRdb's table, derived via immunoSEQ multiplex PCR, lists solely in-frame clones and lacks some. Clone size and the V and J calls come from that table; the DNA yielded D and trimming. The data hold approximately 98,000 clones, with over 80% observed a single time. The data were taken from a study of blood T cell repertoires in COVID-19. Study-wide background: Whether acute or convalescent, the COVID-19 samples came from the United States, Italy and Spain. The cDNA or gDNA used as material had been derived from T cells, B-cell-depleted T cells, or PBMCs.

Germline V gene data show CDR1 as LNHNV and CDR2 as YYDKDF (reference sequence). Trimming removed 5 bases at V and 1 base at J, with 8 bases between. The CDR3 contains 14 residues. The receptor was derived from a man older than 75 with acute or convalescent COVID-19. Sequencing was performed on peripheral blood. V and J are TRBV15 and TRBJ1-4, with unresolved D. CDR3 coding DNA: TGTGCCACCAGCTTCGCAGGAACTAATGAAAAACTGTTTTTT. Its protein is CATSFAGTNEKLFF.